The rows below give T cell receptor beta chains drawn from one sample of a study of blood T cell repertoires in COVID-19. Sequenced by immunoSEQ multiplex PCR; TCRdb stores in-frame clones only, minus some. The sample holds roughly 25,000 clones; 90% to 95% are singletons and the top ten take 30% to 40%. The sequencing sample was made of peripheral blood. Receptors originate from a man aged 70 or older with active COVID-19. Each CDR3 is given with its conserved first and last residue. The order of the fields is V gene, clone size, J gene, D gene, CDR3 protein, CDR3 DNA. A D gene is named only where the DNA matches it firmly. Clone size appears in some rows only: once, few, many, or a class for an expanded clone.

TRBV19	once	TRBJ2-7	TRBD2	CASSIGGALSYEQYF	TGTGCCAGTAGTATCGGGGGGGCTCTCTCCTACGAGCAGTACTTC
TRBV9	.	TRBJ1-5	.	CASSVGAGAYSNQPQHF	TGTGCCAGCAGCGTAGGGGCAGGGGCGTATAGCAATCAGCCCCAGCATTTT
TRBV6-4	once	TRBJ2-6	.	CASKGTSDSGANVLTF	TGTGCCAGCAAGGGGACATCTGACTCTGGGGCCAACGTCCTGACTTTC
TRBV5-1	few	TRBJ2-5	.	CASSLVGGQETQYF	TGCGCCAGCAGCTTGGTAGGGGGCCAAGAGACCCAGTACTTC
TRBV27	once	TRBJ2-3	TRBD2	CASRIAGARPYTQYF	TGTGCCAGCAGAATAGCGGGTGCCCGTCCGTATACGCAGTATTTT
TRBV5-6	.	TRBJ2-2	.	CASSFSPLANTGELFF	TGTGCCAGCAGCTTCAGTCCGCTAGCGAACACCGGGGAGCTGTTTTTT
TRBV25-1	.	TRBJ1-1	TRBD1	CASSEPGTVVTEAFF	TGTGCCAGCAGTGAGCCCGGGACAGTTGTCACTGAAGCTTTCTTT
TRBV6-6	.	TRBJ2-3	TRBD2	CASSTRLAGVADTQYF	TGTGCCAGCAGTACCCGACTAGCGGGGGTTGCAGATACGCAGTATTTT
TRBV7-9	.	TRBJ2-7	.	CASSFLYEQYF	TGTGCCAGCAGCTTCCTCTACGAGCAGTACTTC
TRBV29-1	.	TRBJ2-7	TRBD1	CSVDGTGDEQYF	TGCAGCGTCGACGGGACAGGGGACGAGCAGTACTTC
TRBV6-2/TRBV6-3	.	TRBJ2-7	TRBD2	CASSYYSSAGRPYEQYF	TGTGCCAGCAGTTACTACTCCTCAGCGGGACGACCCTACGAGCAGTACTTC
TRBV19	.	TRBJ1-1	.	CASRFGVMGRANTEAFF	TGTGCCAGTCGTTTTGGTGTGATGGGGAGGGCGAACACTGAAGCTTTCTTT
TRBV6-5	.	TRBJ2-5	TRBD1	CASSYPGQGDRGQYF	TGTGCCAGCAGTTACCCGGGACAGGGAGATCGTGGCCAGTACTTC
TRBV5-1	.	TRBJ2-5	TRBD2	CASQTGEGQETQYF	TGCGCCAGCCAGACCGGGGAGGGCCAAGAGACCCAGTACTTC
TRBV6-6	once	TRBJ1-5	.	CASSKRENQPQHF	TGTGCCAGCAGTAAGCGTGAAAATCAGCCCCAGCATTTT
TRBV5-1	.	TRBJ2-1	TRBD2	CASSLETSGGGYNEQFF	TGCGCCAGCAGCCTGGAAACTAGCGGAGGGGGGTACAATGAGCAGTTCTTC
TRBV27	.	TRBJ2-1	TRBD1	CASSSTGGRSYNEQFF	TGTGCCAGCAGTTCAACAGGGGGACGTTCCTACAATGAGCAGTTCTTC
TRBV6-2/TRBV6-3	.	TRBJ2-7	TRBD1	CASSWAGTGTYEQYF	TGTGCCAGCAGTTGGGCGGGGACAGGGACCTACGAGCAGTACTTC
TRBV14	.	TRBJ2-3	TRBD2	CASSQAPLAGGADTQYF	TGTGCCAGCAGCCAAGCGCCACTGGCGGGGGGGGCAGATACGCAGTATTTT
TRBV27	once	TRBJ2-2	TRBD1	CASRRNLGTGGASSAGELFF	TGTGCCAGCAGAAGAAACCTCGGGACAGGGGGCGCAAGTTCCGCCGGGGAGCTGTTTTTT
TRBV6-6	.	TRBJ1-1	.	CASSSIRSGEAFF	TGTGCCAGCAGCAGCATTCGCTCGGGAGAAGCTTTCTTT
TRBV19	.	TRBJ2-3	.	CATSERGDTQYF	TGTGCCACCTCGGAAAGGGGTGATACGCAGTATTTT